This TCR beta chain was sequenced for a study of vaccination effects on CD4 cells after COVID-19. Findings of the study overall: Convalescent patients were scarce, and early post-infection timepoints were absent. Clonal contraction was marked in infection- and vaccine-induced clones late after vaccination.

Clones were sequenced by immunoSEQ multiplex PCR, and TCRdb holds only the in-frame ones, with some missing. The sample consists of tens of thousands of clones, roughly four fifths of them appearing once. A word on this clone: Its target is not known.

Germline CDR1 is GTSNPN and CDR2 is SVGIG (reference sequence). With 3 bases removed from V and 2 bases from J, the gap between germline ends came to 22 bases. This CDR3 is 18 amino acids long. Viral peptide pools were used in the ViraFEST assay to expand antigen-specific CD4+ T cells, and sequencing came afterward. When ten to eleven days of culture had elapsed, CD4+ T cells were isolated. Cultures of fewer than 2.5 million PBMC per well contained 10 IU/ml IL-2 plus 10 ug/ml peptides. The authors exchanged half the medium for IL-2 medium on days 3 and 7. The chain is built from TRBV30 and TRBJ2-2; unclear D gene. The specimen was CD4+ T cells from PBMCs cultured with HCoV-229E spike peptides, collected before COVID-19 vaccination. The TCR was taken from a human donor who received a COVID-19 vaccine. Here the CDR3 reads CAWRRTSQWQDNTGELFF. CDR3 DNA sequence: TGTGCCTGGAGACGTACTTCACAGTGGCAGGACAACACCGGGGAGCTGTTTTTT.